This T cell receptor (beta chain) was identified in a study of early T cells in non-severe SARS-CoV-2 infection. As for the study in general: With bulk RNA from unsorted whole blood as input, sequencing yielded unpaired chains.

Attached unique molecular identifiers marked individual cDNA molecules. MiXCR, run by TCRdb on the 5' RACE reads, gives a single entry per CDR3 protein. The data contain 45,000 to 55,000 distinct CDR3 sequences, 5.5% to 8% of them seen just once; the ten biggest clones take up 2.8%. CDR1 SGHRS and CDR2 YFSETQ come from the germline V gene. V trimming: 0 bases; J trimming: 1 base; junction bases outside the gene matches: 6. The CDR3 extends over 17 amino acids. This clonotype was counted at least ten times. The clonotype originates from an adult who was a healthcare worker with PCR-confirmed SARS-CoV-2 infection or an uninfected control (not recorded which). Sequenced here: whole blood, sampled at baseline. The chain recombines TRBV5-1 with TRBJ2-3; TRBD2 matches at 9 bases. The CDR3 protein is CASSLAGSGGRTDTQYF. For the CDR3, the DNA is TGCGCCAGCAGCTTGGCCGGTAGCGGGGGCCGCACAGATACGCAGTATTTT.